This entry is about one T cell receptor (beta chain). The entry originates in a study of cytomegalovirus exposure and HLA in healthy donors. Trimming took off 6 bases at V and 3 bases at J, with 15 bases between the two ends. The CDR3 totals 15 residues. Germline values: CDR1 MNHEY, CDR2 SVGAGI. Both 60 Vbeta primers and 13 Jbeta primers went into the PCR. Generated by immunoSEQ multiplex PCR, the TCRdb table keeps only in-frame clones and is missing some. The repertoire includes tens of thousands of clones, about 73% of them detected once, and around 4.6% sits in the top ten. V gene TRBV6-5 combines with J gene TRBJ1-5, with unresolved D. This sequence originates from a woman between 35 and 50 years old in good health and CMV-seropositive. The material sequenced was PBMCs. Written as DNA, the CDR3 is TGTGCCAGCAGCCCAGTGGCGGGCCCCAATCAGCCCCAGCATTTT. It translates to CASSPVAGPNQPQHF.